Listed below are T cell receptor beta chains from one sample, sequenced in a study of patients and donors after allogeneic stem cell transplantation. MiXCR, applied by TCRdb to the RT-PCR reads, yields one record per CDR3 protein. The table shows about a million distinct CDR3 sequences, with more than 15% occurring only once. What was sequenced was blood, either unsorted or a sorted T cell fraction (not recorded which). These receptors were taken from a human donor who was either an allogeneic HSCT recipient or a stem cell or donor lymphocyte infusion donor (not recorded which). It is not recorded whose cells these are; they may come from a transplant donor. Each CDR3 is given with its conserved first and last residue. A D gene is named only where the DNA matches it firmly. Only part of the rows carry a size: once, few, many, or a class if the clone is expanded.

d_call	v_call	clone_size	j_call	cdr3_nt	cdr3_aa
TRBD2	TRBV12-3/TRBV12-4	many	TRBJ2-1	TGTGCCAGCAGTCGGACTAGCGGGGGGCTTAACTACAATGAGCAGTTCTTC	CASSRTSGGLNYNEQFF
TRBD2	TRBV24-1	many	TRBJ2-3	TGTGCCACCAGTATGTGGGAGGGCGGAGATACGCAGTATTTT	CATSMWEGGDTQYF
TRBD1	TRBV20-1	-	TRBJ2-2	TGCAGTGCTAGAGAACTGGGACAGGGGCCCGGGGAGCTGTTTTTT	CSARELGQGPGELFF
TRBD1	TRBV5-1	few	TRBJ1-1	TGCGCCAGCAGCCGCGGGACAGGGGCCATCCTGAACACTGAAGCTTTCTTT	CASSRGTGAILNTEAFF
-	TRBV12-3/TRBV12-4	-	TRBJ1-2	TGTGCCAGCACCCTGTTTGGGGGCGGCTATGGCTACACCTTC	CASTLFGGGYGYTF
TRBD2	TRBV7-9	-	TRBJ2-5	TGTGCCAGCAGCGCCTCTAGCGGAGGGTACCAAGAGACCCAGTACTTC	CASSASSGGYQETQYF
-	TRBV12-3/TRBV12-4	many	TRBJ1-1	TGTGCCAGCAGTTTCTCGGAGACTGAAGCTTTCTTT	CASSFSETEAFF
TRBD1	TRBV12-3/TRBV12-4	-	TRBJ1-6	TGTGCCAGCAAGCCTCAGGGGGCCTTCGGTAATTCACCCCTCCACTTT	CASKPQGAFGNSPLHF
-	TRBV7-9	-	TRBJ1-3	TGTGCCAGCAGCCTCCCCAGCACTATCTCTGGAAACACCATATATTTT	CASSLPSTISGNTIYF
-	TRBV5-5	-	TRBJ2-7	TGTGCCAGCAGCATGGTGGTAGGTTCCGCCTACGAGCAGTACTTC	CASSMVVGSAYEQYF
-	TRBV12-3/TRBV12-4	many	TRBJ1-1	TGTGCCAGCAACCCGGGATTTGGGGGCACTGAAGCTTTCTTT	CASNPGFGGTEAFF
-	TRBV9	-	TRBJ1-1	TGTGCCAGCAGCGTTCTGGGGGTGGACACTGAAGCTTTCTTT	CASSVLGVDTEAFF
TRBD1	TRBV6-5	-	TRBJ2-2	TGTGCCAGCAGTTACCGGACAGGGACCACCGGGGAGCTGTTTTTT	CASSYRTGTTGELFF
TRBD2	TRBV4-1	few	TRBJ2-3	TGCGCCAGCAGCCAACCGCTAGCGGGACGGCATACGCAGTATTTT	CASSQPLAGRHTQYF
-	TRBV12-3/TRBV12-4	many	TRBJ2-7	TGTGCCAGCAGTTCCAGTAAGGGCGAGCAGTACTTC	CASSSSKGEQYF
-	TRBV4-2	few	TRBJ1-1	TGTGCCAGCAGCCACCTCCGGGACACTGAAGCTTTCTTT	CASSHLRDTEAFF
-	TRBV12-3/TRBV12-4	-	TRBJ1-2	TGTGCCAGCAGCCCCTCAACCGGGGGCTATGGCTACACCTTC	CASSPSTGGYGYTF
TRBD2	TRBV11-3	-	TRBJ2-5	TGTGCCAGCAGCCCAGGGACTAGTACAGGGGAGACCCAGTACTTC	CASSPGTSTGETQYF
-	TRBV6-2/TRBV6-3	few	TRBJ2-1	TGTGCCAGCAGTTATATAGCGGCCAACAATGAGCAGTTCTTC	CASSYIAANNEQFF
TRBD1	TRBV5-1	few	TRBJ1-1	TGCGCCAGCAGCTCCAGAACAGGGGGGCCCACTGAAGCTTTCTTT	CASSSRTGGPTEAFF
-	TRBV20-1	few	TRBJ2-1	TGCAGTGTCCCGGTCGGGGGATACAATGAGCAGTTCTTC	CSVPVGGYNEQFF
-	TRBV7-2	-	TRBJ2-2	TGTGCCAGCAGCTCTTCCCCAGGACCGAACACCGGGGAGCTGTTTTTT	CASSSSPGPNTGELFF